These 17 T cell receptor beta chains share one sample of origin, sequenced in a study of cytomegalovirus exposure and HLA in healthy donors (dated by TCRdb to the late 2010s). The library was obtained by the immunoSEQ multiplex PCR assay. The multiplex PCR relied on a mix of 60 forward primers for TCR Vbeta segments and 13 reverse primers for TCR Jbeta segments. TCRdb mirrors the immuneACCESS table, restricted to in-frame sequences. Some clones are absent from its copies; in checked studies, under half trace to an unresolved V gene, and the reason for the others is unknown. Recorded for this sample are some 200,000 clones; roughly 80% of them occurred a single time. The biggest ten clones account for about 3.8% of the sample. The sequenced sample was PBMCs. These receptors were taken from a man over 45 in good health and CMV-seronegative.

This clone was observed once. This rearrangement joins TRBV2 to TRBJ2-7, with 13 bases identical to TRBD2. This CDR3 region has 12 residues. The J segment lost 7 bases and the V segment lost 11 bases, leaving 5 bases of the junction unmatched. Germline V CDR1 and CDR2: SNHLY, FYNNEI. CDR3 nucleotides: TGTGCCGGAACGACTAGCGGGAGGGAGCAGTACTTC. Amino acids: CAGTTSGREQYF. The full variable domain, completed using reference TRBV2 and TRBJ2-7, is EPEVTQTPSHQVTQMGQEVILRCVPISNHLYFYWYRQILGQKVEFLVSFYNNEISEKSEIFDDQFSVERPDGSNFTLKIRSTKLEDSAMYFCAGTTSGREQYFGPGTRLTVT.

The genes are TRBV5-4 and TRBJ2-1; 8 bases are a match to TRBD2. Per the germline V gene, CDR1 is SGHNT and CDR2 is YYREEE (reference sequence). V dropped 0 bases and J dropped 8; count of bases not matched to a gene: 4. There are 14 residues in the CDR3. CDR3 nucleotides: TGTGCCAGCAGCTTGGGACTAGCGATAGATGAGCAGTTCTTC. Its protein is CASSLGLAIDEQFF. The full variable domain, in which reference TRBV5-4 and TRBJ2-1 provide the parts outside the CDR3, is ETGVTQSPTHLIKTRGQQVTLRCSSQSGHNTVSWYQQALGQGPQFIFQYYREEENGRGNFPPRFSGLQFPNYSSELNVNALELDDSALYLCASSLGLAIDEQFFGPGTRLTVL.

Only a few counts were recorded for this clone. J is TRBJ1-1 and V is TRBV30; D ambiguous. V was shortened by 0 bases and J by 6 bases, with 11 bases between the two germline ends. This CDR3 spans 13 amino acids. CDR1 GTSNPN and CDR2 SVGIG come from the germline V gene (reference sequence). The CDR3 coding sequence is TGTGCCTGGAGTGTACAGTACTCCTCTGAAGCTTTCTTT. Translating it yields CAWSVQYSSEAFF.

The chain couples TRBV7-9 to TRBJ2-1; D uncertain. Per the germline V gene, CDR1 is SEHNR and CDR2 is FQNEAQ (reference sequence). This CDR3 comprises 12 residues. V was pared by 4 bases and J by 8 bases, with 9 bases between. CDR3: CASSWLSDEQFF. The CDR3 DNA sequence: TGTGCCAGCAGCTGGCTCAGCGATGAGCAGTTCTTC.

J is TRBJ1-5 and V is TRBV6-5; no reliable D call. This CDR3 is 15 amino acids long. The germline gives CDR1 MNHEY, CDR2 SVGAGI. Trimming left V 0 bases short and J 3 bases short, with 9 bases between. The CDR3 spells CASSYSTNLNQPQHF. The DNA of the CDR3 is TGTGCCAGCAGTTACTCGACTAACCTCAATCAGCCCCAGCATTTT.

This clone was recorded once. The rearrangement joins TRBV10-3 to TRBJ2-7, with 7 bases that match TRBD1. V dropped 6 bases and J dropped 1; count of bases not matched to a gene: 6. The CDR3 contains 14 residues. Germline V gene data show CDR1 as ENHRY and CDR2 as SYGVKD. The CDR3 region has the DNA TGTGCCATCAGCAAGACAGGGCAATCCTACGAGCAGTACTTC. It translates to CAISKTGQSYEQYF.

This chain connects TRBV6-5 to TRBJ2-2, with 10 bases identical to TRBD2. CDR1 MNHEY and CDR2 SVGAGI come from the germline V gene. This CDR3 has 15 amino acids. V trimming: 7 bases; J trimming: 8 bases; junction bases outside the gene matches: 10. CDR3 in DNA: TGTGCCAGCACTCGGGGTAGCGGGGGGCCTGGGGAGCTGTTTTTT. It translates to CASTRGSGGPGELFF.

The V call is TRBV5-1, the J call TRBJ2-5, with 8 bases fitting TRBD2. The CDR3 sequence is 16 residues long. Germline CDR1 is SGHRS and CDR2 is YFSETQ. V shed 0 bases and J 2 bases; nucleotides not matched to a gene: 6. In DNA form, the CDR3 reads TGCGCCAGCAGCTTGGGAGGGCGGGGGGCTCAAGAGACCCAGTACTTC. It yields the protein CASSLGGRGAQETQYF. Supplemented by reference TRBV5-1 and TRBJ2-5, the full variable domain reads KAGVTQTPRYLIKTRGQQVTLSCSPISGHRSVSWYQQTPGQGLQFLFEYFSETQRNKGNFPGRFSGRQFSNSRSEMNVSTLELGDSALYLCASSLGGRGAQETQYFGPGTRLLVL.

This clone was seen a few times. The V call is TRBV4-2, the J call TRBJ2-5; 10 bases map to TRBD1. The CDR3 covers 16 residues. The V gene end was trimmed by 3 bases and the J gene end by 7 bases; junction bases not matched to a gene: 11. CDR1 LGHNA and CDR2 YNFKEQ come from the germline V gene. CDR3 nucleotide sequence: TGTGCCAGCAGCCAGGCGCCGGGACAGGGGCTCGGGACCCAGTACTTC. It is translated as CASSQAPGQGLGTQYF.

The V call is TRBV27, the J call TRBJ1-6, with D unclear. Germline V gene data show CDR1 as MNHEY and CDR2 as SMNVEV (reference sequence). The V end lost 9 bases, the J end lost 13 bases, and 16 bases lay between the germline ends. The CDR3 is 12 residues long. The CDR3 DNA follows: TGTGCCAGTAGTCCACGGAGGATGCCCCTCCACTTT. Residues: CASSPRRMPLHF.

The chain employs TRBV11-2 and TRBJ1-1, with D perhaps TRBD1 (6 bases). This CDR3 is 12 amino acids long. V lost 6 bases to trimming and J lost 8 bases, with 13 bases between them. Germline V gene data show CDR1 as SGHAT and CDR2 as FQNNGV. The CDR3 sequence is CASSSQGIEAFF. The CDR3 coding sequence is TGTGCCAGCAGTTCGCAGGGGATCGAAGCTTTCTTT.

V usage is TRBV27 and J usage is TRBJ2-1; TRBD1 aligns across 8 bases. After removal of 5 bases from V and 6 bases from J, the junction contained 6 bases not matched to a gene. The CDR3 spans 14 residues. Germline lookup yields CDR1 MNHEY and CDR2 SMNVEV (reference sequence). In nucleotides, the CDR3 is TGTGCCAGCAGTCCGCCGGACAGGGCCAATGAGCAGTTCTTC. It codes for CASSPPDRANEQFF.

The CDR3 DNA reads TGTGCCAGCAGTACGACAGGGGGTTATACAGATACGCAGTATTTT. It encodes CASSTTGGYTDTQYF. This chain joins TRBV6-1 and TRBJ2-3; 9 bases fit TRBD1. Germline CDR1 is MNHNS and CDR2 is SASEGT. The CDR3 sequence is 15 residues long. The ends lost 5 bases at V and 3 bases at J; junction bases unmatched: 6.

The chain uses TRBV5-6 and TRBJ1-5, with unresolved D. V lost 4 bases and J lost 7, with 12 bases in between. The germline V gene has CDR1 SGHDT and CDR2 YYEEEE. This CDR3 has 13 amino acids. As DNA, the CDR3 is TGTGCCAGCAGCGGGAGGGTGGGACAGCCCCAGCATTTT. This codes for CASSGRVGQPQHF.

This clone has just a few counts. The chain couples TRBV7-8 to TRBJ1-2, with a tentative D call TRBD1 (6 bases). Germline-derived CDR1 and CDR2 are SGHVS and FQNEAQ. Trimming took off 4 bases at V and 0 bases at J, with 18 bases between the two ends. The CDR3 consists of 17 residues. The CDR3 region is CASSSFGQRTANYGYTF. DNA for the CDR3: TGTGCCAGCAGCTCCTTTGGACAGCGAACAGCTAACTATGGCTACACCTTC.

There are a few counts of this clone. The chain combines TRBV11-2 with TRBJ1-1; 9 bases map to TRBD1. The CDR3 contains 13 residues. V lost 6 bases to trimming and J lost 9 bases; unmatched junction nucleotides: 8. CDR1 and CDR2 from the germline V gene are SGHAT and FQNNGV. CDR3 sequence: CASSSDRGNKAFF. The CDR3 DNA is TGTGCCAGCAGTTCAGACAGGGGGAACAAAGCTTTCTTT. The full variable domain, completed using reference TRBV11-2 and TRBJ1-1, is EAGVAQSPRYKIIEKRQSVAFWCNPISGHATLYWYQQILGQGPKLLIQFQNNGVVDDSQLPKDRFSAERLKGVDSTLKIQPAKLEDSAVYLCASSSDRGNKAFFGQGTRLTVV.

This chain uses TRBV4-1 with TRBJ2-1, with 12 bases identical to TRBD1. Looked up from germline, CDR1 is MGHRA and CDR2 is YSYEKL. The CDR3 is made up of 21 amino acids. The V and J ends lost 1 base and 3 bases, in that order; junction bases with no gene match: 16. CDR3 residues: CASSQGQMGGTGGPDYNEQFF. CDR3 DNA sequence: TGCGCCAGCAGCCAAGGCCAAATGGGTGGGACAGGGGGCCCAGACTACAATGAGCAGTTCTTC.